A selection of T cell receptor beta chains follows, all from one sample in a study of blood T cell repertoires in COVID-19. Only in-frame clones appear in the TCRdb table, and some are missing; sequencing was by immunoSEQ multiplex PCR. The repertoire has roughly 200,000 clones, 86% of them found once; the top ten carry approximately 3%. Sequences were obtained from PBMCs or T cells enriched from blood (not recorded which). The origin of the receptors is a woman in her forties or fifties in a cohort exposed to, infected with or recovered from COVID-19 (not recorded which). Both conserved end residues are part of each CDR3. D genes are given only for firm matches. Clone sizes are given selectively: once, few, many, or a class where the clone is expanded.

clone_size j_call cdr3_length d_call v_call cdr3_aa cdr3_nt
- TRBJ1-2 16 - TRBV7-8 CASSILKEAPNYGYTF TGTGCCAGCAGCATCCTGAAGGAGGCTCCTAACTATGGCTACACCTTC
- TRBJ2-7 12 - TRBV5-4 CASSLSSYEQYF TGTGCCAGCAGTCTCAGCTCCTACGAGCAGTACTTC
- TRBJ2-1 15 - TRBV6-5 CASSYSSWGNNEQFF TGTGCCAGCAGTTACTCGTCTTGGGGCAACAATGAGCAGTTCTTC
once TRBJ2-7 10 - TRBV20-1 CSGKHREQYF TGCAGTGGTAAACACAGAGAGCAGTACTTC
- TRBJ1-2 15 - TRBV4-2 CASSQGLGGYYGYTF TGTGCCAGCAGCCAAGGGCTGGGGGGGTACTATGGCTACACCTTC
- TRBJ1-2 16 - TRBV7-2 CASSRTSTQGNYGYTF TGTGCCAGCAGCCGCACGTCGACTCAGGGGAACTATGGCTACACCTTC
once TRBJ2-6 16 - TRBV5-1 CASSQGQKSGANVLTF TGCGCCAGCAGCCAAGGACAAAAATCTGGGGCCAACGTCCTGACTTTC
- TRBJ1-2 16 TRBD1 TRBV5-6 CASSRQGAPAYYGYTF TGTGCCAGCAGCCGTCAGGGGGCGCCGGCTTACTATGGCTACACCTTC
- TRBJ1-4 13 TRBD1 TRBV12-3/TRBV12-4 CASSPDRGEKLFF TGTGCCAGCAGCCCGGACAGGGGGGAAAAACTGTTTTTT
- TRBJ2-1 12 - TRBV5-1 CASSIQGNEQFF TGCGCCAGCAGTATCCAGGGCAATGAGCAGTTCTTC
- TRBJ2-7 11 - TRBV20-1 CSARQGYEQYF TGCAGTGCTAGACAGGGGTACGAGCAGTACTTC
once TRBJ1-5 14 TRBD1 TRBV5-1 CASSFTTGDQPQHF TGCGCCAGCAGCTTCACGACAGGGGATCAGCCCCAGCATTTT
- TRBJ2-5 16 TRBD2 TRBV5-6 CASSPSGGRLQETQYF TGTGCCAGCAGCCCTAGCGGGGGGAGACTCCAAGAGACCCAGTACTTC
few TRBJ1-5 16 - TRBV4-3 CASSQGPGTVDQPQHF TGCGCCAGCAGCCAAGGTCCAGGAACAGTTGATCAGCCCCAGCATTTT
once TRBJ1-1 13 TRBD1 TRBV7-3 CASSITGGTEAFF TGTGCCAGCAGCATCACAGGGGGCACTGAAGCTTTCTTT
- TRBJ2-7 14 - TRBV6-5 CASSPLDISIKQYF TGTGCCAGCAGCCCACTAGATATCAGTATAAAGCAGTACTTC
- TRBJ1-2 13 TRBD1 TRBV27 CASRGQGLGGYTF TGTGCCAGCAGGGGACAGGGTCTAGGTGGCTACACCTTC
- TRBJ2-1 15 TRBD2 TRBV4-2 CASSQGTSGGSEQFF TGTGCCAGCAGCCAAGGAACTAGCGGGGGGTCCGAGCAGTTCTTC
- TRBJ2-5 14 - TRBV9 CASSVSQGPETQYF TGTGCCAGCAGCGTTTCACAGGGTCCAGAGACCCAGTACTTC
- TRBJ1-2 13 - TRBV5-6 CASTLGEVYGYTF TGTGCCAGCACCCTGGGGGAGGTATATGGCTACACCTTC
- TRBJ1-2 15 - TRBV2 CAVLDSVIIPGGYTF TGTGCCGTCCTGGACAGCGTAATAATCCCAGGTGGCTACACCTTC
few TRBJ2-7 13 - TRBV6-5 CASSRESSYEQYF TGTGCCAGCAGCCGGGAGAGCTCCTACGAGCAGTACTTC
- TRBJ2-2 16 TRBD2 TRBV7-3 CASSLLAGGPAGELFF TGTGCCAGCAGCTTGCTAGCGGGGGGGCCCGCCGGGGAGCTGTTTTTT
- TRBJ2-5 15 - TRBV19 CASSTPGLYQETQYF TGTGCCAGTAGTACTCCGGGACTTTACCAAGAGACCCAGTACTTC
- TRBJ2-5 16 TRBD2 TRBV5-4 CASSFRTSGGQETQYF TGTGCCAGCAGCTTCAGGACTAGCGGGGGACAAGAGACCCAGTACTTC
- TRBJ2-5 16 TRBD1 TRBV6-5 CASSSSWDRGYQTQYF TGTGCCAGCAGTTCAAGTTGGGACAGGGGGTACCAGACCCAGTACTTC
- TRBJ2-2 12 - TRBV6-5 CASRSGTGELFF TGTGCCAGCAGATCAGGGACCGGGGAGCTGTTTTTT
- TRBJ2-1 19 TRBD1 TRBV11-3 CASSSTGTGAESNYNEQFF TGTGCCAGCAGCTCTACCGGGACAGGGGCCGAGAGCAATTACAATGAGCAGTTCTTC
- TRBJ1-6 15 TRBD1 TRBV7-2 CASSSIGTGGVSLHF TGTGCCAGCAGCTCGATCGGGACAGGGGGTGTATCCCTCCACTTT
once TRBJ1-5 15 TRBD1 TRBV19 CASLSLGTGNQPQHF TGTGCCAGTCTTTCTCTCGGGACAGGGAATCAGCCCCAGCATTTT
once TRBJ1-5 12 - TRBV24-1 CATSDSGQPQHF TGTGCCACCAGTGATTCGGGTCAGCCCCAGCATTTT
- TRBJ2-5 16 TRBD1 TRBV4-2 CASSQVSDRGWETQYF TGTGCCAGCAGCCAAGTTTCGGACAGGGGGTGGGAGACCCAGTACTTC
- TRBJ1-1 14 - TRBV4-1 CASSQDMTGLTTFF TGCGCCAGCAGCCAAGATATGACAGGTCTGACGACTTTCTTT
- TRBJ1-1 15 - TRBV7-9 CASTVRGGLNTEAFF TGTGCCAGCACCGTCCGCGGGGGGCTGAACACTGAAGCTTTCTTT
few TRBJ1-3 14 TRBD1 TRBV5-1 CASSQGQTGNTIYF TGCGCCAGCAGCCAGGGACAGACTGGAAACACCATATATTTT
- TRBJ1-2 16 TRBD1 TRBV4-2 CASSQDQIQGDYGYTF TGTGCCAGCAGCCAAGACCAAATACAGGGGGACTATGGCTACACCTTC
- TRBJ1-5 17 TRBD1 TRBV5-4 CASSLDGGTGGGQPQHF TGTGCCAGCAGCTTGGATGGGGGGACAGGGGGCGGTCAGCCCCAGCATTTT
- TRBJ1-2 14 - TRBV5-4 CASSFFDRNYGYTF TGTGCCAGCAGCTTTTTCGACAGGAACTATGGCTACACCTTC
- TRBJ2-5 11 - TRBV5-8 CASSFTGTQYF TGTGCCAGCAGCTTCACGGGGACCCAGTACTTC
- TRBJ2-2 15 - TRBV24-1 CATSDPGGKGGELFF TGTGCCACCAGTGACCCGGGGGGCAAGGGCGGGGAGCTGTTTTTT
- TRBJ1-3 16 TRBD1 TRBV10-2 CASSDQRQGSGNTIYF TGCGCCAGCAGTGATCAGAGACAGGGGTCAGGAAACACCATATATTTT
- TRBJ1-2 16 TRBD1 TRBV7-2 CASSLSTGQAGYGYTF TGTGCCAGCAGCTTATCTACGGGACAGGCGGGCTATGGCTACACCTTC
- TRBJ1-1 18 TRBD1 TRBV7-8 CASSLVLGQGVGNTEAFF TGTGCCAGCAGCTTAGTGTTGGGACAGGGGGTCGGGAACACTGAAGCTTTCTTT
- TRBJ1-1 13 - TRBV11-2 CASSVRGNTEAFF TGTGCCAGCAGCGTCAGGGGCAACACTGAAGCTTTCTTT
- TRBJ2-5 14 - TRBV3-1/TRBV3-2 CASRAGRGQETQYF TGTGCCAGCAGGGCCGGTAGAGGGCAAGAGACCCAGTACTTC
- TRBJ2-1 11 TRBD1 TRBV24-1 CATRQGREQFF TGTGCCACAAGACAGGGGCGGGAGCAGTTCTTC
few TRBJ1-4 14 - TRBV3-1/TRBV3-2 CASSQIDTAGKLFF TGTGCCAGCAGCCAGATAGACACCGCGGGGAAACTGTTTTTT
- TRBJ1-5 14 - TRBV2 CASSEGAGNQPQHF TGTGCCAGCAGTGAAGGGGCAGGCAATCAGCCCCAGCATTTT
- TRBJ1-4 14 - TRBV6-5 CASRRQSYNEKLFF TGTGCCAGCAGAAGACAGTCATATAATGAAAAACTGTTTTTT
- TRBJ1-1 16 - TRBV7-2 CASSLELRELNTEAFF TGTGCCAGCAGCTTAGAATTGCGGGAACTCAACACTGAAGCTTTCTTT
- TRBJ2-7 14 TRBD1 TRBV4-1 CASSQVDRFDEQYF TGCGCCAGCAGCCAAGTGGACAGGTTCGACGAGCAGTACTTC
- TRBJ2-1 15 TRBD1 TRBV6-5 CASSIGGGSYNEQFF TGTGCCAGCAGCATAGGGGGCGGCTCCTACAATGAGCAGTTCTTC
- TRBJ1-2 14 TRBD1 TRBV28 CASSSDRGRKGYTF TGTGCCAGCAGTTCAGACAGGGGGAGAAAAGGCTACACCTTC
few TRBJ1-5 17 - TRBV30 CAWSVLDGGNSNQPQHF TGTGCCTGGAGTGTACTTGACGGGGGGAATAGCAATCAGCCCCAGCATTTT
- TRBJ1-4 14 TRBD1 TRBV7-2 CASSRDRGWEKLFF TGTGCCAGCAGCCGGGACAGGGGCTGGGAAAAACTGTTTTTT
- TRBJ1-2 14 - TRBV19 CASSIAPRLYGYTF TGTGCCAGTAGTATAGCTCCCAGGCTGTATGGCTACACCTTC
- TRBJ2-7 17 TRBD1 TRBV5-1 CASSLEGQGGASVEQYF TGCGCCAGCAGCTTGGAGGGACAGGGTGGGGCATCGGTCGAGCAGTACTTC
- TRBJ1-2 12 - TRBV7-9 CASIGGEYGYTF TGTGCCAGCATCGGAGGGGAATATGGCTACACCTTC
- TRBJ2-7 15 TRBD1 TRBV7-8 CASSRTGRSSYEQYF TGTGCCAGCAGCCGGACAGGGAGGAGCTCCTACGAGCAGTACTTC
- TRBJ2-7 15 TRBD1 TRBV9 CASSVTGGAIYEQYF TGTGCCAGCAGCGTAACAGGGGGCGCCATCTACGAGCAGTACTTC